This T cell receptor (beta chain) stems from a study of T cells in Graves' hyperthyroidism and ophthalmopathy. Researchers took RNA transcripts and amplified the TCR beta CDR3 regions from them. RT-PCR in the first round (using the HTBI primer set) targeted the TCR CDR3. Each CDR3 protein is one row after TCRdb ran MiXCR on the multiplex PCR reads. The data show about 520,000 distinct CDR3 sequences, around a quarter seen once. Ophthalmopathy cases met thresholds of Clinical Activity Score at least 3, NOSPECS grade at least 4 and duration under 3 months. V was pared by 1 base and J by 0 bases, with 10 bases of the junction left unmatched. The V gene's germline CDR1 is SGHRS and CDR2 YFSETQ. This CDR3 spans 17 amino acids.

This chain uses TRBV5-1 with TRBJ2-7; 7 nucleotides align to TRBD1. The material sequenced was blood. The sequence came from a woman in her twenties or thirties with Graves' ophthalmopathy. The CDR3 region has the DNA TGCGCCAGCAGCTTGCTATTCGAATCAGGGGGCTCCTACGAGCAGTACTTC. It encodes CASSLLFESGGSYEQYF.